The 6 T cell receptor beta chains below come from one sample, sequenced in a study of blood T cell repertoires in COVID-19. This table comes from immunoSEQ multiplex PCR, and its TCRdb copy is limited to in-frame clones, with some not included. The sample holds about 160,000 clones; about 84% are singletons and the top ten take about 5.7%. The specimen sequenced was PBMCs or T cells enriched from blood (not recorded which). Receptors were obtained from a middle-aged woman with acute COVID-19.

The V call is TRBV10-3, the J call TRBJ1-2; 8 bases are a match to TRBD1. Germline V gene lookup returns CDR1 ENHRY and CDR2 SYGVKD. The CDR3 is 15 residues long. Unmatched junction bases numbered 6, after V lost 2 bases and J lost 4 bases. The CDR3 bases are TGTGCCATCAGTGAGGGACAGGGAGGGTTCTATGGCTACACCTTC. Encoded protein: CAISEGQGGFYGYTF.

The rearrangement links TRBV27 to TRBJ2-7, with D possibly being TRBD2 (7 bases). V shed 2 bases and J shed 3 bases, with 20 bases lying between them. In germline, CDR1 is MNHEY, CDR2 SMNVEV (reference sequence). The CDR3 length is 17 residues. Here the CDR3 reads CASSLKSWGEGHYEQYV. The CDR3 DNA sequence: TGTGCCAGCAGTTTAAAGTCATGGGGGGAGGGACACTACGAGCAGTACGTC.

The chain couples TRBV11-2 to TRBJ2-5; a possible D gene is TRBD1 (6 bases). V gave up 0 bases and J gave up 14 bases, with 16 bases separating them. From germline, CDR1 is SGHAT and CDR2 FQNNGV. The CDR3 has 13 residues. The CDR3 DNA follows: TGTGCCAGCAGCTTAGATCTTGGGGACACGTTATACTTC. It translates to CASSLDLGDTLYF.

Only one count was recorded for this clone. This chain's CDR3 is CASSLVGPGGAAEAFF. CDR3 coding DNA: TGTGCCAGCAGCTTAGTGGGTCCAGGGGGCGCGGCTGAAGCTTTCTTT. The chain employs TRBV11-2 and TRBJ1-1, with 8 bases identical to TRBD1. In germline, CDR1 is SGHAT, CDR2 FQNNGV. The CDR3 spans 16 residues. Losses at the gene ends were 1 base for V and 6 bases for J; bases not matched to a gene: 10.

The chain links TRBV9 to TRBJ2-1; TRBD2 agrees at 7 bases. The CDR3 has 16 residues. The J segment lost 11 bases and the V segment lost 0 bases, leaving 14 bases of the junction unmatched. The germline gives CDR1 SGDLS, CDR2 YYNGEE. As DNA, the CDR3 is TGTGCCAGCAGCGTAGCCCTCGAACTCCGGGAGGCCCAGCAGTTCTTC. Translating it yields CASSVALELREAQQFF.

The genes are TRBV7-8 and TRBJ1-3; weak D call: TRBD1 (5 bases). The germline CDR1 and CDR2 sequences are SGHVS and FQNEAQ. CDR3 length: 16 residues. The V end was cut by 4 bases, the J end by 1 base, with 14 bases between. The CDR3 reads CASSSGSRGSGNTIYF. CDR3 coding DNA: TGTGCCAGCAGCTCCGGTTCCCGGGGGTCTGGAAACACCATATATTTT.